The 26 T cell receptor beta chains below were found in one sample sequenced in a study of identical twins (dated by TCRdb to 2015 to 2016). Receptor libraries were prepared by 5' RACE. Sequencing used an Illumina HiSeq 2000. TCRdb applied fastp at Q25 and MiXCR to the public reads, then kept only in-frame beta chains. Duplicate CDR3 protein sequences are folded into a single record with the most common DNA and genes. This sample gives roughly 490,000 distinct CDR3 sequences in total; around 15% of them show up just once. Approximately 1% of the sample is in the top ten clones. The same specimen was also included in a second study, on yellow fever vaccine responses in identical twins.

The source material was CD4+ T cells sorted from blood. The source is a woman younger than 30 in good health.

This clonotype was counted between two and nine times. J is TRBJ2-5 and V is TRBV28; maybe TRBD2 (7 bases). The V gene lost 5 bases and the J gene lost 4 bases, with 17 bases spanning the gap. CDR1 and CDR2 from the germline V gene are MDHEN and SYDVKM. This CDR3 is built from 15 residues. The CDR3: CASSLRGGGTETQYF. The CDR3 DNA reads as TGTGCCAGCAGTCTAAGGGGGGGAGGCACAGAGACCCAGTACTTC.

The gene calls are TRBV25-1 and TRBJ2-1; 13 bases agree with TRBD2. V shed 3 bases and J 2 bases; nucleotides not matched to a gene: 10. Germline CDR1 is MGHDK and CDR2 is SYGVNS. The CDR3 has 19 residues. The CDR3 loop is CASSDGTSGTLFAYNEQFF. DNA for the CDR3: TGTGCCAGCAGTGATGGGACTAGCGGGACTCTTTTTGCCTACAATGAGCAGTTCTTC.

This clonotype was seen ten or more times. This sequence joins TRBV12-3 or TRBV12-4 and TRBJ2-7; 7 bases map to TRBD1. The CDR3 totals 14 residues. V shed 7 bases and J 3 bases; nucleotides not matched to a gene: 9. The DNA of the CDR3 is TGTGCCAGCACTCCACAGGGGCTTCTCTACGAGCAGTACTTC. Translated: CASTPQGLLYEQYF.

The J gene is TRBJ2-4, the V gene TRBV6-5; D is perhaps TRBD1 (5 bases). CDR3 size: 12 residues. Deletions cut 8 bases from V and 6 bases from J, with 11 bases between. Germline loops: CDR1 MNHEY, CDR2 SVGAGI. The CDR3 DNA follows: TGTGCCAGCTCGTTCGACAGAAACATTCAGTACTTC. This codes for CASSFDRNIQYF.

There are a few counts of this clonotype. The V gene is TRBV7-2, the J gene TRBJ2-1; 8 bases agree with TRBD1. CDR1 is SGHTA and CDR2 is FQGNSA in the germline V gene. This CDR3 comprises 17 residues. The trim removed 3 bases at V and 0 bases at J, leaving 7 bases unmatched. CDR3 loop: CASSFLWDRSSYNEQFF. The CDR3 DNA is TGTGCCAGCAGCTTTTTGTGGGACAGGAGCTCCTACAATGAGCAGTTCTTC.

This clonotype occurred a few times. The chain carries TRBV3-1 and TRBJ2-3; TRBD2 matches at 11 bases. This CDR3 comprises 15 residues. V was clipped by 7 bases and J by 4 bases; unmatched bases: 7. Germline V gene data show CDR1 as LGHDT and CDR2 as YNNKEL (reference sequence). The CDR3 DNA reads TGTGCCAGCACCACTAGCGGGGGCAGAGCAGATACGCAGTATTTT. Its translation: CASTTSGGRADTQYF.

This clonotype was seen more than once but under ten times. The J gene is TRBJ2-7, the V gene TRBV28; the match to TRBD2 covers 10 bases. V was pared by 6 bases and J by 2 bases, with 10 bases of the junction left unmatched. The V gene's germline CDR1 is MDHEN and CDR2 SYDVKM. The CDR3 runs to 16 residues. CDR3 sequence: CASSLFGLAVPYEQYF. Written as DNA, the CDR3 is TGTGCCAGCAGCCTATTCGGACTAGCGGTTCCCTACGAGCAGTACTTC.

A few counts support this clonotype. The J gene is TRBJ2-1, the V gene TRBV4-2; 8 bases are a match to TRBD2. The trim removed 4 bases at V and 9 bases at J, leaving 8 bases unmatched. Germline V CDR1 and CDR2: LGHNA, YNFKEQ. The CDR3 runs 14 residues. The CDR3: CASSRVGSGGEQFF. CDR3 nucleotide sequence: TGTGCCAGCAGCCGAGTGGGGAGCGGGGGTGAGCAGTTCTTC.

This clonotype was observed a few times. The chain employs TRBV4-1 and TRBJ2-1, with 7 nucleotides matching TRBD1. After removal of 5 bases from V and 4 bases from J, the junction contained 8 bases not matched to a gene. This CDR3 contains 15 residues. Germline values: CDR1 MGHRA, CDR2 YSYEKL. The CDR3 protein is CASSSPGTVYNEQFF. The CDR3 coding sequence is TGCGCCAGCAGCTCCCCCGGGACAGTGTACAATGAGCAGTTCTTC.

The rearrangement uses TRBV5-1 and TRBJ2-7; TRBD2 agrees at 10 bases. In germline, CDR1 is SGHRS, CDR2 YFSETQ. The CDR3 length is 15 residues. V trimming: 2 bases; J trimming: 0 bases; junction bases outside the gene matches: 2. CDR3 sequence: CASSFIAGGSYEQYF. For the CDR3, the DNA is TGCGCCAGCAGCTTTATAGCGGGGGGCTCCTACGAGCAGTACTTC. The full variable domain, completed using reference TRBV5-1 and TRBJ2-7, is KAGVTQTPRYLIKTRGQQVTLSCSPISGHRSVSWYQQTPGQGLQFLFEYFSETQRNKGNFPGRFSGRQFSNSRSEMNVSTLELGDSALYLCASSFIAGGSYEQYFGPGTRLTVT.

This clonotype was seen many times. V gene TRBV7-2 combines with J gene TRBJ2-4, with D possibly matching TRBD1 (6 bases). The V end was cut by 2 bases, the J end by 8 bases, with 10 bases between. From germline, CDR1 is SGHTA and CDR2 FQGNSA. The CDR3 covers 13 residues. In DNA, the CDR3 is TGTGCCAGCAGCTTAACAGGGCCGGACATTCAGTACTTC. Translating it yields CASSLTGPDIQYF.

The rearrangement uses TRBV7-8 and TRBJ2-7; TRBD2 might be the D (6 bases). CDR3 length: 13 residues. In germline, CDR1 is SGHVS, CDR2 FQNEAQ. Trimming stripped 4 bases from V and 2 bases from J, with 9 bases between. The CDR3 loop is CASSSRETYEQYF. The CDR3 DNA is TGTGCCAGCAGCTCCCGGGAGACCTACGAGCAGTACTTC.

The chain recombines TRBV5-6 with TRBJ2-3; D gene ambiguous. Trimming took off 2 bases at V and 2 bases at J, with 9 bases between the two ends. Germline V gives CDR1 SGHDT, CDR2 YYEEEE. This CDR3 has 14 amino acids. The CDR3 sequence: CASSFPQPTDTQYF. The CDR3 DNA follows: TGTGCCAGCAGCTTCCCCCAGCCCACAGATACGCAGTATTTT.

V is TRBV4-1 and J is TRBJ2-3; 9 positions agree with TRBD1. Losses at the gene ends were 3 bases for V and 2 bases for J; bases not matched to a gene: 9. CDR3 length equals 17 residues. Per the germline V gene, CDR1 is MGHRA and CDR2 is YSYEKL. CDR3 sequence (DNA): TGCGCCAGCAGCCAGATACCGGGACAGGGCCTCACAGATACGCAGTATTTT. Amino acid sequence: CASSQIPGQGLTDTQYF.

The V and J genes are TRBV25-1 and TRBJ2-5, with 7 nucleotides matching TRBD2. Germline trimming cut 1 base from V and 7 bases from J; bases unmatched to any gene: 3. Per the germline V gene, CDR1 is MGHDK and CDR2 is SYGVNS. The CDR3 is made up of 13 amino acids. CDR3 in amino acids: CASSEWEGGTQYF. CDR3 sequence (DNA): TGTGCCAGCAGTGAATGGGAGGGTGGGACCCAGTACTTC.

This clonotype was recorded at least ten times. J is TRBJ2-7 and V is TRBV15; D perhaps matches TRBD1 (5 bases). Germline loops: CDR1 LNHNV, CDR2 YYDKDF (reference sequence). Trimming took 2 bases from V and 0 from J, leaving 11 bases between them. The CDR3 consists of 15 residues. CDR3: CATSRYQGSSYEQYF. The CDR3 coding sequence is TGTGCCACCAGCAGATACCAGGGCAGCTCCTACGAGCAGTACTTC.

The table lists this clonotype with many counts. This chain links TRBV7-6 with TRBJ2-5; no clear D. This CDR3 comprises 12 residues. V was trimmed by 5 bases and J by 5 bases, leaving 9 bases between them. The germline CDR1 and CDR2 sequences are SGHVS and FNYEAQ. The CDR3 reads CASSAREETQYF. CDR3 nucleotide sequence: TGTGCCAGCAGCGCTAGAGAGGAGACCCAGTACTTC.

The CDR3 nucleotides read TGCAGTGCTAGCCTCCCGGGAAAAAGAACCTACGAGCAGTACTTC. Its translation: CSASLPGKRTYEQYF. This sequence joins TRBV20-1 and TRBJ2-7, with a possible D match to TRBD2 (5 bases). V dropped 3 bases and J dropped 2 bases, with 17 bases sitting between them. CDR3 length: 15 amino acids. The V gene's germline CDR1 is DFQATT and CDR2 SNEGSKA (reference sequence).

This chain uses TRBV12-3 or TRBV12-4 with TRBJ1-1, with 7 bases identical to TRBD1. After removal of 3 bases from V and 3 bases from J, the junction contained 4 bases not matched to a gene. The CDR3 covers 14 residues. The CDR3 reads CASSLDRLHTEAFF. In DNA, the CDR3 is TGTGCCAGCAGTTTGGACAGGCTTCACACTGAAGCTTTCTTT.

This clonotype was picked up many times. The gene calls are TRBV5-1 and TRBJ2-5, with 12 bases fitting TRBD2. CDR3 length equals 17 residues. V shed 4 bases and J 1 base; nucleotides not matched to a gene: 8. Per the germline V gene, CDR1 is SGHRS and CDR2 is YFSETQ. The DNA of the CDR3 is TGCGCCAGCAGCAACAGACTAGCGGGAGTTTCCCAAGAGACCCAGTACTTC. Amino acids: CASSNRLAGVSQETQYF.

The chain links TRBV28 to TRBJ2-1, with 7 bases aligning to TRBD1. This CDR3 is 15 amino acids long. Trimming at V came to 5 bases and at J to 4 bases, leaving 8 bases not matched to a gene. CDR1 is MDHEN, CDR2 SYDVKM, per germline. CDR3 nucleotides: TGTGCCAGCAGTCCCAGGGGGACACCGTACAATGAGCAGTTCTTC. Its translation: CASSPRGTPYNEQFF.

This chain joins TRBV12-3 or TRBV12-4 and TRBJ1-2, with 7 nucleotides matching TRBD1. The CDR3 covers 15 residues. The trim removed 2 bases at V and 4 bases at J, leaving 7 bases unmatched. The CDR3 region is CASSLTRRGFYGYTF. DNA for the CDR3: TGTGCCAGCAGTTTAACCCGCAGGGGGTTCTATGGCTACACCTTC.

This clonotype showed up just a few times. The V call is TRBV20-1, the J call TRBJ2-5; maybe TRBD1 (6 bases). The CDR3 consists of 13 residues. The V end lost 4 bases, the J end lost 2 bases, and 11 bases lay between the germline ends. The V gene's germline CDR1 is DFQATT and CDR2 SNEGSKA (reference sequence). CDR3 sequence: CSAIRGPQETQYF. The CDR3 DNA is TGCAGTGCTATCAGGGGCCCACAAGAGACCCAGTACTTC.

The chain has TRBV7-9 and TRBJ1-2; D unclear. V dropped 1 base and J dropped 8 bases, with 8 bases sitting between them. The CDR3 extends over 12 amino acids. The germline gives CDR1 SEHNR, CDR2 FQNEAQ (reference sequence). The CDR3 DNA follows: TGTGCCAGCAGCTTAGATCTAGAAGGCTACACCTTC. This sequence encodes CASSLDLEGYTF. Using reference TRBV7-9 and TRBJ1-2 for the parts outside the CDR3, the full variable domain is DTGVSQNPRHKITKRGQNVTFRCDPISEHNRLYWYRQTLGQGPEFLTYFQNEAQLEKSRLLSDRFSAERPKGSFSTLEIQRTEQGDSAMYLCASSLDLEGYTFGSGTRLTVV.

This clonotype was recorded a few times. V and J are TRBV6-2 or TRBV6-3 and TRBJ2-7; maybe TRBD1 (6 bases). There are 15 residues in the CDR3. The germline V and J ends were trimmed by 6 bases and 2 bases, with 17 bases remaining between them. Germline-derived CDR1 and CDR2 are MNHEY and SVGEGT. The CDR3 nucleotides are TGTGCCAGCAGCAAGCCTCCAACAGGGACCTACGAGCAGTACTTC. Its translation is CASSKPPTGTYEQYF.

The CDR3 DNA reads TGCAGTGCTCAAGGAGCGGGTGGGAATGGGCCCTACGAGCAGTACTTC. Translation gives CSAQGAGGNGPYEQYF. V usage is TRBV20-1 and J usage is TRBJ2-7; possible D gene TRBD2, 6 bases. The CDR3 contains 16 residues. The germline V gene has CDR1 DFQATT and CDR2 SNEGSKA (reference sequence). The V end was cut by 5 bases, the J end by 2 bases, with 22 bases between.